These T cell receptor beta chains were read from a single sample in a study of cytomegalovirus exposure and HLA in healthy donors. Profiling relied on immunoSEQ multiplex PCR, and the TCRdb table lists in-frame clones only, not all of them. The profile shows some 180,000 clones, roughly 77% of them singletons. Sequencing was done on a sample of PBMCs. The receptors shown here come from a woman in her twenties or thirties in good health and CMV-seropositive. Each CDR3 is given with its conserved first and last residue. A D gene is named only where the DNA matches it firmly. Clone size appears in some rows only: once, few, many, or a class for an expanded clone.

v_gene: TRBV15; j_gene: TRBJ1-4; d_gene: .; abundance: .; CDR3nt: TGTGCCACCAGCAGAGGACGGGAAAATGAAAAACTGTTTTTT; CDR3aa: CATSRGRENEKLFF
v_gene: TRBV10-2; j_gene: TRBJ2-7; d_gene: TRBD2; abundance: .; CDR3nt: TGCGCCAGCAGTGGACCCGGGGAGGGGAACTACGAGCAGTACTTC; CDR3aa: CASSGPGEGNYEQYF
v_gene: TRBV5-1; j_gene: TRBJ2-4; d_gene: .; abundance: .; CDR3nt: TGCGCCAGCTCTACAGGGTTAAACAAAAACATTCAGTACTTC; CDR3aa: CASSTGLNKNIQYF
v_gene: TRBV28; j_gene: TRBJ2-5; d_gene: .; abundance: .; CDR3nt: TGTGCCAGCAGCTCGGACAGACAAGAGACCCAGTACTTC; CDR3aa: CASSSDRQETQYF
v_gene: TRBV10-3; j_gene: TRBJ2-2; d_gene: TRBD1; abundance: .; CDR3nt: TGTGCCATCAGTGAATTGGTGGGACAGAGGAACACCGGGGAGCTGTTTTTT; CDR3aa: CAISELVGQRNTGELFF
v_gene: TRBV14; j_gene: TRBJ1-6; d_gene: .; abundance: .; CDR3nt: TGTGCCAGCAGCCAGACGCGCGGGGACAATTCACCCCTCCACTTT; CDR3aa: CASSQTRGDNSPLHF
v_gene: TRBV5-8; j_gene: TRBJ1-5; d_gene: TRBD1; abundance: .; CDR3nt: TGTGCCAGCAGCTTTATACCGGGACAGGGTTATTATAGCAATCAGCCCCAGCATTTT; CDR3aa: CASSFIPGQGYYSNQPQHF
v_gene: TRBV9; j_gene: TRBJ2-7; d_gene: .; abundance: .; CDR3nt: TGTGCCAGCAGCGGCGACAGTTACGAGCAGTACTTC; CDR3aa: CASSGDSYEQYF
v_gene: TRBV6-1; j_gene: TRBJ2-3; d_gene: TRBD2; abundance: .; CDR3nt: TGTGCCAGCAGTGAACGAGGACTAGCGGGGGGGCGGGCAGATACGCAGTATTTT; CDR3aa: CASSERGLAGGRADTQYF
v_gene: TRBV19; j_gene: TRBJ2-3; d_gene: TRBD1; abundance: .; CDR3nt: TGTGCCAGTGAAGCGGGACAGGGATACACAGATACGCAGTATTTT; CDR3aa: CASEAGQGYTDTQYF
v_gene: TRBV11-3; j_gene: TRBJ2-3; d_gene: .; abundance: .; CDR3nt: TGTGCCAGCAGCTTGGGGACCGCTAGCGCAGATACGCAGTATTTT; CDR3aa: CASSLGTASADTQYF
v_gene: TRBV5-1; j_gene: TRBJ2-7; d_gene: .; abundance: few; CDR3nt: TGCGCCAGCAGGTCCGGGACAAGATACGAGCAGTACTTC; CDR3aa: CASRSGTRYEQYF
v_gene: TRBV11-3; j_gene: TRBJ2-7; d_gene: .; abundance: .; CDR3nt: TGTGCCAGCAGCTTAGGCAGGACTTCCTACGAGCAGTACTTC; CDR3aa: CASSLGRTSYEQYF
v_gene: TRBV5-1; j_gene: TRBJ2-3; d_gene: .; abundance: .; CDR3nt: TGCGCCAGCAGCTTAATCCCTCGGGGGAGCACAGATACGCAGTATTTT; CDR3aa: CASSLIPRGSTDTQYF
v_gene: TRBV10-3; j_gene: TRBJ1-6; d_gene: TRBD1; abundance: .; CDR3nt: TGTGCCACCTACAGGGGGCAAAATTCACCCCTCCACTTT; CDR3aa: CATYRGQNSPLHF
v_gene: TRBV7-8; j_gene: TRBJ2-7; d_gene: .; abundance: .; CDR3nt: TGTGCCAGCAGCTTCCGAGCCTACGAGCAGTACTTC; CDR3aa: CASSFRAYEQYF
v_gene: TRBV5-4; j_gene: TRBJ2-7; d_gene: .; abundance: .; CDR3nt: TGTGCCAGCAGCTTGTCCACCTACGAGCAGTACTTC; CDR3aa: CASSLSTYEQYF
v_gene: TRBV4-2; j_gene: TRBJ1-5; d_gene: TRBD1; abundance: .; CDR3nt: TGTGCCAGCAGCCAAGCACAGGGGGCCATGCAGCCCCAGCATTTT; CDR3aa: CASSQAQGAMQPQHF
v_gene: TRBV6-4; j_gene: TRBJ2-2; d_gene: TRBD1; abundance: .; CDR3nt: TGTGCCAGCAGCAGGACAGGGGGAACCGGGGAGCTGTTTTTT; CDR3aa: CASSRTGGTGELFF
v_gene: TRBV6-6; j_gene: TRBJ2-7; d_gene: TRBD1; abundance: .; CDR3nt: TGTGCCAGCAGGTACGGACAGGGTAAGGGCGAGCAGTACTTC; CDR3aa: CASRYGQGKGEQYF
v_gene: TRBV13; j_gene: TRBJ2-3; d_gene: .; abundance: .; CDR3nt: TGTGCCAGCAGCCGCGGGACTTCAGATACGCAGTATTTT; CDR3aa: CASSRGTSDTQYF
v_gene: TRBV12-5; j_gene: TRBJ1-1; d_gene: .; abundance: .; CDR3nt: TGTGCTAGTGGTCCCCTATCAGGGATGAACACTGAAGCTTTCTTT; CDR3aa: CASGPLSGMNTEAFF
v_gene: TRBV4-2; j_gene: TRBJ1-2; d_gene: TRBD1; abundance: .; CDR3nt: TGTGCCAGCAGCCAGGAACAGGGGGCTCGAGGTGGCTACACCTTC; CDR3aa: CASSQEQGARGGYTF
v_gene: TRBV11-3; j_gene: TRBJ2-2; d_gene: TRBD1; abundance: .; CDR3nt: TGTGCCAGCAGCCTCCGGGACAGGGGTACCGGGGAGCTGTTTTTT; CDR3aa: CASSLRDRGTGELFF
v_gene: TRBV6-5; j_gene: TRBJ2-7; d_gene: TRBD1; abundance: .; CDR3nt: TGTGCCAGCAGTTCCCTGGCGGGACAGGCATACGAGCAGTACTTC; CDR3aa: CASSSLAGQAYEQYF
v_gene: TRBV7-2; j_gene: TRBJ2-1; d_gene: .; abundance: .; CDR3nt: TGTGCCAGCAGCTTCAGAAACCCAAACAATGAGCAGTTCTTC; CDR3aa: CASSFRNPNNEQFF
v_gene: TRBV19; j_gene: TRBJ2-2; d_gene: .; abundance: .; CDR3nt: TGTGCCAGTAGTATAGATCTTGAGAGTAGTTCCGGGGAGCTGTTTTTT; CDR3aa: CASSIDLESSSGELFF
v_gene: TRBV7-6; j_gene: TRBJ1-1; d_gene: .; abundance: .; CDR3nt: TGTGCCAGCAGCTTAGTGGCCAGGGAGGACACTGAAGCTTTCTTT; CDR3aa: CASSLVAREDTEAFF
v_gene: TRBV5-4; j_gene: TRBJ2-5; d_gene: TRBD2; abundance: .; CDR3nt: TGTGCCAGCAGCTGGGGGACTAGCGGGGGGTCCCTCTCGGAGACCCAGTACTTC; CDR3aa: CASSWGTSGGSLSETQYF
v_gene: TRBV11-2; j_gene: TRBJ2-7; d_gene: .; abundance: .; CDR3nt: TGTGCCAGCAGCTCCGGCTTGAGAGCGGGCTACGAGCAGTACTTC; CDR3aa: CASSSGLRAGYEQYF
v_gene: TRBV29-1; j_gene: TRBJ2-7; d_gene: .; abundance: .; CDR3nt: TGCAGCGTTGGGGACATTAGCTACGAGCAGTACTTC; CDR3aa: CSVGDISYEQYF
v_gene: TRBV7-9; j_gene: TRBJ2-3; d_gene: .; abundance: .; CDR3nt: TGTGCCAGTTTTCTCACAGATACGCAGTATTTT; CDR3aa: CASFLTDTQYF